The source of this T cell receptor beta chain is a study of blood T cells in healthy people across ages (dated by TCRdb to about 2015). Describing the broader study: In model experiments, template switching captured about one uniquely barcoded TCR beta cDNA molecule for every two T cells. To track age-related changes in TCR beta repertoire diversity, the study relied on deep sequencing normalized with unique cDNA molecular identifiers. To avoid experimental bias, donors of different ages were distributed randomly across sequencing lanes. Two additional independent replicas of 1 million unique cDNA reads from the same blood draw were analyzed for two donors (one aged 18 to 29 and one aged 80 or older). The donors were divided into four age groups: young (average about 15 years), middle-aged (around 37), aged (approximately 62) and long-lived (about 80). What the work shows at the level of the full study, not this receptor alone: Compared with the aged group, more naive CD4+ T cells, fewer expanded clones and increased TCR diversity were shown by the long-lived group, suggesting age selection. Observed TCR beta diversity per million T cells fell roughly linearly with age, and a significant reduction was already apparent by age around 39. The CMV infection status of donors was not known, potentially confounding age-related changes in expanded clonotypes. Since profiling was done on bulk unsorted PBMCs, naive and antigen-experienced compartments could not be conclusively compared. The percentage of naive T cells measured by flow cytometry correlated strongly with observed TCR beta diversity. Total diversity estimates from one million sequenced T cells were considered lower bounds and underestimates.

Per the germline V gene, MGHDK is the CDR1 and SYGVNS is the CDR2. The CDR3 starts with the cysteine, ends with the phenylalanine, and has 15 residues. Only CDR3 DNA is held: 45 bases, read in frame from base 1. After removal of 4 bases from V and 7 bases from J, the junction retains 11 bases not matched to a gene. The protocol used for the library was 5' RACE. Sequencing instrument: Illumina HiSeq 2500. A second PCR of about 6 to 11 cycles was performed with a sample-barcoded 5' primer and a J-beta primer mix. A template-switch 5' adaptor carrying 12 random nucleotides introduced a unique molecular identifier onto each TCR beta cDNA molecule. Each sample yielded at least 3 million CDR3-containing paired-end reads. The Mint cDNA synthesis kit, primed by a TRBC-specific oligonucleotide, was used to synthesize first-strand cDNA from all RNA. All cDNA was treated with uracil-DNA glycosylase and then went through a first 18-cycle PCR with the universal primers M1SS and BC2_uni_R. Per the original workflow: Each sample was normalized by randomly selecting 1 million high-quality reads, each carrying a distinct molecular identifier. Instead of being binned into consensus sequences, reads that shared molecular identifiers were thrown out. MiTCR, run with a Q25 quality threshold and the strictest error-elimination algorithm, handled CDR3 identification, clonotype clustering and error correction. Lower-bound total TCR beta diversity was estimated with a nonparametric unseen species model using Euler transformation. The raw public reads went through TCRdb reprocessing: fastp at Q25, MiXCR clone calling, in-frame beta chains kept. Each entry merges the rows of one CDR3 protein and shows their most common DNA and genes. The V and J calls here are based on TCRdb, not the publication. A total of 650,000 to 1,000,000 distinct CDR3 sequences appear in this sample, under 40% of them only once. The ten largest account for 10% to 15% of the sample.

The roughly 39 donors, aged 6 to 90 years, were systemically healthy Caucasian individuals from Russia. Ten milliliters of peripheral blood were drawn from each donor into EDTA-treated Vacutainer tubes. PBMCs were isolated by Ficoll-Paque density-gradient centrifugation, with at least 6 million obtained per sample. Trizol reagent was used to extract total RNA from the PBMCs, yielding at least 5.5 micrograms per sample. The percentages of naive CD45RAhigh/CD27high T cells were determined by flow cytometry on a PBMC aliquot from every donor. Notes on this clonotype: Its antigen is still unknown. Since a much larger clone is just one base distant, this may be a read error.

The rearranged chain carries TRBV25-1 and TRBJ2-7; 9 central bases correspond to TRBD2. Specimen: blood. This clonotype was obtained from a man younger than 30 in good health. The DNA is as follows: TGTGCCAGCAGTGTGGAGGCTAGCGGGATCCATGAGCAGTACTTC. This encodes CASSVEASGIHEQYF.